A single sample is the source of the 3 T cell receptor beta chains below, sequenced in a study of shared clonotypes between healthy human individuals. CD45RO-negative cells were positively selected for CCR7, leaving out terminally differentiated effector memory CD45RA+ cells. The assay was immunoSEQ multiplex PCR, and TCRdb's table has in-frame clones only and misses some. The data show millions of clones, about 95% seen once. The sequenced sample consisted of naive CD8+ T cells sorted from blood. All receptors come from a man aged 18 to 30 in good health.

This chain connects TRBV30 to TRBJ2-3; 7 bases map to TRBD2. Germline V gives CDR1 GTSNPN, CDR2 SVGIG (reference sequence). The length of the CDR3 is 15 residues. Germline trimming cut 8 bases from V and 0 bases from J; bases unmatched to any gene: 11. CDR3 sequence: CARASGASSTDTQYF. The CDR3, as DNA: TGTGCCCGGGCTAGCGGAGCCTCTAGCACAGATACGCAGTATTTT.

As for this clone: In the same sample, other DNA sequences code for this CDR3. In DNA form, the CDR3 reads TGCGCCAGCAGCCAAGTCGACAGGGGCGGCTACGAGCAGTACTTC. The encoded protein is CASSQVDRGGYEQYF. J is TRBJ2-7 and V is TRBV4-1, with TRBD1 matching 8 bases. This CDR3 region has 15 residues. Germline loops: CDR1 MGHRA, CDR2 YSYEKL. The V segment lost 1 base and the J segment 3 bases; nucleotides outside the gene matches: 5.

This chain links TRBV7-3 with TRBJ2-7, with D perhaps given as TRBD1 or TRBD2 (5 bases each). Trimming left V 4 bases short and J 6 bases short, with 16 bases between. The V gene's germline CDR1 is SGHTA and CDR2 FQGTGA. This CDR3 region has 14 residues. The CDR3 nucleotides are TGTGCCAGCAGCTCGGGACCCCTTCAGGGCGAGCAGTACTTC. Encoded protein: CASSSGPLQGEQYF.